This T cell receptor beta chain was observed in a study of tumor-infiltrating lymphocytes in localized non-small cell lung cancer. Study-wide context: Several tumor histologies, both smoking statuses, and some post-neoadjuvant chemotherapy samples were included.

The junction had 4 bases not matched to a gene; V was cut back by 2 bases and J by 1 base. CDR3 length: 16 amino acids. Germline CDR1 and CDR2: MDHEN and SYDVKM. Produced via immunoSEQ multiplex PCR; TCRdb's table is partial and in-frame only. The sample comprises some 6,000 clones, around 80% of which are singletons, and roughly 6% rests with the top ten. This clonotype was obtained from a human donor with non-small cell lung cancer. Sequenced sample: lung tumor tissue. This sequence joins TRBV28 and TRBJ2-3, with 9 bases identical to TRBD2. The CDR3 region has the DNA TGTGCCAGCAGTTTAATTAGGACTAGCGGCACAGATACGCAGTATTTT. Its translation is CASSLIRTSGTDTQYF.